The clone carrying this T cell receptor (beta chain) was found a few times. Its antigen is as yet unknown. This entry comes from a study of early stage breast cancer tumors. Study-level background: About 80% of the 16 invasive tumors were ER+, PR+ and HER2-. Invasive lobular carcinomas made up four of 12 ER+/PR+/HER2- tumors. General observations from the study: Enriched TCRB sequences shared across patients were mostly commonly generated sequences.

Each sample had two DNA replicates, around 0.53 ug blood or around 1.6 ug tissue. Profiling relied on immunoSEQ multiplex PCR, and the TCRdb table lists in-frame clones only, not all of them. The sample has about 36,000 clones; 70% to 85% are singletons. This CDR3 is built from 12 residues. Trimming took off 6 bases at V and 4 bases at J, with 9 bases between the two ends. The germline CDR1 and CDR2 sequences are SNHLY and FYNNEI. This clonotype was sampled from a person in their sixties or seventies with breast cancer. V gene TRBV2 combines with J gene TRBJ1-1; unclear D gene. The sequencing sample was made of blood. The CDR3 loop reads CASRRGITEAFF. The CDR3 DNA reads TGTGCCAGCAGACGGGGAATCACTGAAGCTTTCTTT.